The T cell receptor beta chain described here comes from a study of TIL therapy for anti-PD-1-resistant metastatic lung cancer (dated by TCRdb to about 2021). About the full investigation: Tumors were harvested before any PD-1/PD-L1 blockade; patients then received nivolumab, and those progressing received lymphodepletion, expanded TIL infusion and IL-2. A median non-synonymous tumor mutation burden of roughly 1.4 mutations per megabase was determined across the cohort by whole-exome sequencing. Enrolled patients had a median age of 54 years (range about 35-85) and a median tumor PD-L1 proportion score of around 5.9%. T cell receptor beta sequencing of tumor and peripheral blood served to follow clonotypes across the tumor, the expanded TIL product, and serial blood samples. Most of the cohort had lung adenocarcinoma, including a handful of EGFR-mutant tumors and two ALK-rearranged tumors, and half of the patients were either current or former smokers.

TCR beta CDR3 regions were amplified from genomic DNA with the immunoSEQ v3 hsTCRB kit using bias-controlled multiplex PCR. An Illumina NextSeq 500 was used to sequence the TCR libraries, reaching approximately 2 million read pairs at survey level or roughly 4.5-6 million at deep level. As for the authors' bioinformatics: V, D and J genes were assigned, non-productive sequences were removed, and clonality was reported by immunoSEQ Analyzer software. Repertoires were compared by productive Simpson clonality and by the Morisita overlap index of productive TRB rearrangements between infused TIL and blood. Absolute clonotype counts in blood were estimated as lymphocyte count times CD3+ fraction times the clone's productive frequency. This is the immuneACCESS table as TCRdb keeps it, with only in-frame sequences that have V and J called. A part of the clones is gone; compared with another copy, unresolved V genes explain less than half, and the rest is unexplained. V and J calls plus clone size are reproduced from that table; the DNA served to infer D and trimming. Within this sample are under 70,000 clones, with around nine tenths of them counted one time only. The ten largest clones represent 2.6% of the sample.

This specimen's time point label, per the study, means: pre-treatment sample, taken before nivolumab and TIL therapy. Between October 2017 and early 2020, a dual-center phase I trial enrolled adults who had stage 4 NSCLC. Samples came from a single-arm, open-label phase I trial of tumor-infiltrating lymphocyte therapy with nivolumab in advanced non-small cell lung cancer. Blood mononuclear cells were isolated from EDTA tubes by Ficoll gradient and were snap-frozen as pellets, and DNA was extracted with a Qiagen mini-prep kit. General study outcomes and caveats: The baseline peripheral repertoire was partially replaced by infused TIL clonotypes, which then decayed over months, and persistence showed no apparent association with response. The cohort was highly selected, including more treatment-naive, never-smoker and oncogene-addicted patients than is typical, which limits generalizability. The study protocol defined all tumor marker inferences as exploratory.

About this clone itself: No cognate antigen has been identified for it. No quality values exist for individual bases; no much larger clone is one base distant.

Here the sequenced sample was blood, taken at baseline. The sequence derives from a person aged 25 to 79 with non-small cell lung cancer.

This receptor has the CDR3 CASTDPVGGGAIGTGELFF. The bases read TGTGCCAGCACCGACCCGGTGGGCGGGGGGGCAATCGGAACCGGGGAGCTGTTTTTT. The chain is encoded by TRBV9 joined to TRBJ2-2, with TRBD2 identical over 9 junction bases. CDR1 and CDR2 were assigned from the germline V gene as SGDLS and YYNGEE. There are 19 amino acids in the CDR3, from cysteine to phenylalanine inclusive. Just the 57-base CDR3 DNA is kept, in frame starting at base 1. Trimmed from V: 6 bases; trimmed from J: 5 bases; junction bases lacking a gene match: 20. With the rest looked up from the reference TRBV9 and TRBJ2-2 genes rather than sequenced, the full variable domain is DSGVTQTPKHLITATGQRVTLRCSPRSGDLSVYWYQQSLDQGLQFLIQYYNGEERAKGNILERFSAQQFPDLHSELNLSSLELGDSALYFCASTDPVGGGAIGTGELFFGEGSRLTVL.